This T cell receptor (beta chain) was documented in a study of blood T cell repertoires in COVID-19. Across the whole study: The samples span acute and convalescent COVID-19 from the United States, Italy and Spain. T cells, B-cell-depleted T cells, or PBMCs provided the cDNA or gDNA that served as material.

Original handling: The authors estimated nucleated cell counts from reference gene primer amplification. Profiling relied on immunoSEQ multiplex PCR, and the TCRdb table lists in-frame clones only, not all of them. V and J calls and clone size are those listed in that table; D and trimming were worked out from the DNA. The sample includes some 90,000 clones, roughly 72% of them seen just once. The sequence derives from an older woman in a cohort sampled during active or convalescent COVID-19. What was sequenced was peripheral blood.

CDR3 residues: CASSLGGAGELFF. The CDR3 DNA follows: TGTGCCAGCAGCTTAGGGGGAGCCGGGGAGCTGTTTTTT. The V call is TRBV11-2, the J call TRBJ2-2; a possible D gene is TRBD2 (5 bases). Deletions cut 1 base from V and 6 bases from J, with 6 bases between. Germline V CDR1 and CDR2: SGHAT, FQNNGV. The CDR3 runs to 13 residues.